This note documents a single T cell receptor beta chain sequence. Its antigen is unidentified. These data originate in a study of cytomegalovirus exposure and HLA in healthy donors. General study points: That first-cohort TCR clusters tended to co-occur in the 90 to 150 validation repertoires was found in a later analysis. There were three CMV-associated chains whose specificity for CMV antigens was confirmed in vitro. Researchers counted 164 TCR beta chains as cytomegalovirus-associated.

The data were produced by immunoSEQ multiplex PCR, yet TCRdb's version contains in-frame clones alone and is incomplete. The data show around 150,000 clones, 84% seen once. The V end lost 5 bases, the J end lost 3 bases, and 5 bases lay between the germline ends. Germline CDR1 reads LNHDA; CDR2 reads SQIVND (reference sequence). The CDR3 has 12 amino acids. This TCR was sampled from a man under 40 in good health and CMV-seropositive. The chain links TRBV19 to TRBJ1-5, with no clear D. Sample: PBMCs. The CDR3 coding sequence is TGTGCCAGTAGTTTGTACAATCAGCCCCAGCATTTT. It encodes CASSLYNQPQHF.